This record looks at one T cell receptor (beta chain) sequence and its context. What antigen it recognizes has not been identified. No qualities accompany the bases; no much larger clone lies one base away. TCRbeta CDR3 regions were amplified from genomic DNA using the immunoSEQ Assay, a bias-controlled multiplex PCR. Turning to the authors' computational methods: Within the assay, amplification of reference gene primers was used to estimate how many nucleated cells each sample contained. To quantify the absolute abundance of each unique TCRbeta CDR3 rearrangement, sequence reads were collapsed and filtered. For each sample, productive Simpson clonality was calculated by taking the square root of Simpson's diversity index across productive rearrangements. The table comes from immuneACCESS by way of TCRdb, which keeps in-frame sequences with V and J called. Part of the clones is missing from these tables; in studies checked, under half for an unresolved V gene and the rest for unknown reasons. That table is the source of V, J and clone size, and D and trimming were worked out from the DNA. The sample table holds some 300,000 clones, of which 88% were seen once. More than 6.5% of the sample comes from the top ten.

The CDR3 covers 13 residues, taking in both the cysteine and the phenylalanine. The kept DNA is CDR3 alone, 39 bases in frame from the first base. CDR1 and CDR2 were assigned from the germline V gene as SNHLY and FYNNEI. V and J are truncated by 8 bases and 6 bases respectively, leaving an intervening sequence of 14 bases. The entry originates in a study of blood T cell repertoires in COVID-19 (dated by TCRdb to 2018 to 2020). For the wider study: Samples covering the acute and convalescent phases of COVID-19 were provided by collaborators in the United States, Italy and Spain. The material from the prospective study consisted of cDNA or gDNA derived from T cells, B-cell-depleted T cells, or PBMCs. Deeply sampled blood TCRbeta repertoires from subjects exposed to, actively infected with, or recovered from COVID-19 were included in the dataset. Sample metadata almost always included a de-identified subject ID, COVID-19 status, age in years and sex. Samples were obtained from the ongoing ImmuneRACE study (first 160 participants) and from about 1,300 subjects provided by 6 global collaborators. The repertoires were made available in a free public database intended to serve as a resource for research on the immune response to SARS-CoV-2. Where available, HLA class I and class II types were taken from metadata supplied by the sample provider and were not determined by assay-based typing. Findings and caveats that apply to the study as a whole: How much clinical and demographic metadata was included differed by source and by participant, and the metadata was provided uncurated.

A second Seattle source provided samples from volunteer blood donors who had recovered from COVID-19. Collaborating institutions collected whole blood in K2EDTA tubes following their own protocols. For TCRbeta analysis, collaborators shipped samples as frozen whole blood, isolated PBMCs, or DNA extracted from either of those sample types. Recombination connected TRBV2 to TRBJ2-4; D gene: possibly TRBD1, on 5 matching bases. The material sequenced was peripheral blood. The sequence was obtained from a woman aged 25 to 39 who had recovered from COVID-19. CDR3 sequence: CASGPPTVNIQYF. Read as DNA, the sequence is TGTGCCAGCGGCCCCCCGACAGTAAACATTCAGTACTTC.